The clone carrying this T cell receptor (beta chain) was counted a few times. The V gene's germline CDR1 is MNHNS and CDR2 SASEGT. Trimming removed 7 bases at V and 6 bases at J, with 19 bases between. The CDR3 loop spans 14 amino acids. These data originate in a study of response to subunit inactivated influenza vaccine. MiXCR was run by TCRdb on the RT-PCR reads, yielding one entry per CDR3 protein. The table shows around 710,000 distinct CDR3 sequences, with roughly 13% occurring only once. The rearrangement links TRBV6-1 to TRBJ2-7, with a tentative D call TRBD1 (6 bases). Source: PBMCs from blood, taken roughly 15 days before vaccination. The TCR was taken from a man aged 45 to 65 who received an inactivated influenza vaccine. DNA for the CDR3: TGTGCCAGCAACTATCGGGGTCAGGGGAGCGAGCAGTACTTC. The encoded protein is CASNYRGQGSEQYF.